This T cell receptor beta chain was obtained from a study of shared clonotypes between healthy human individuals (TCRdb year 2020). A note on the overall study: A couple of women and a few men aged 18 to 49 years were included in the cohort. To estimate repertoire size and how much clonotype sharing occurs between individuals, the study deeply sequenced the blood TCR repertoires of roughly 5 healthy adults. To increase sequencing depth and limit assay-specific biases, different laboratories used diverse techniques to prepare libraries and sequence TCR repertoires. Between about 0.85 and 9.5 billion PBMCs per donor were obtained by leukapheresis.

The donors were healthy, HIV-negative adults who had no recently reported acute infections or vaccinations. Only Caucasian adults living in Nashville, Tennessee, USA were represented among the donors. For unsorted samples, 90 million or so PBMCs were counted, and genomic DNA was extracted using the QIAamp DNA Blood Mini kit. Blood was collected by leukapheresis, and PBMCs were isolated by Ficoll-Histopaque density gradient centrifugation and then cryopreserved in liquid nitrogen vapor phase. Worth noting for this clone: Its antigen is currently not known. No per-base quality is available; no much larger clone lies one base away.

Broader findings and caveats from the paper: Pairwise subsampling indicated that sequencing depth was expected to affect the degree of clonotype sharing among donors. Only blood was sampled, and tissue TCR repertoires likely differ from those in blood. The genetic and exposure-history diversity represented was limited by the small number of donors.

Using the deep immunoSEQ assay, multiplex PCR amplified TCR CDR3 regions from genomic DNA. Extracted genomic DNA from each cell subset was distributed evenly across all wells of several immunoSEQ 96-well plates, and each plate was treated as a replicate. For unsorted PBMC, 300 ng genomic DNA, equal to around 30,000 T cell genomes, was loaded into each replicate PCR. Genomic DNA from unsorted PBMC was sequenced over ten immunoSEQ deep assay plates. Purified libraries were measured with a Qubit 3.0 fluorometer, size-checked on a Bioanalyzer 2100, and measured again with the KAPA Library Quantification kit. Every immunoSEQ 96-well plate was sequenced on a dedicated single-read 150-cycle Illumina NextSeq 550 flow cell. As for the original processing: Because the immunoSEQ output held only junctional sequences and lacked quality scores, the filtering could not match the filtering applied to full-length reads. To assign V/J genes and CDR3, sequences were annotated against IMGT germline references using PyIR, a Python wrapper for IgBLAST v1.9. Reads with weak V/J assignments (E-value above 1e-6), missing CDR3, stop codons, out-of-frame junctions, or ambiguous translated residues were removed. V3J clonotypes were defined by identical inferred V gene, J gene, and CDR3 amino acid sequence. To compute the percentage overlap between repertoires, the number of shared unique clonotypes was divided by the size of the smaller repertoire. Repertoire richness was assessed with RTK rarefaction, the Chao1 estimator, and Recon v2.1 estimates of unobserved clonotypes. TCRdb provides this immuneACCESS table in a form limited to in-frame rearrangements. Some clones are lacking; in checked studies, under half of them reflect an unresolved V gene, and why the rest are absent is not known. D and trimming come from the DNA, and the V and J calls and clone size come from that table. The sample records 450,000 to 500,000 clones, 65% to 85% of which are singletons. The ten most abundant clones make up about 13% of the sample.

The germline V gene encodes CDR1 SNHLY and CDR2 FYNNEI. Here V drops 6 bases and J drops 5 bases, and the junction holds 3 bases not matched to any gene. The cysteine opens and the phenylalanine closes a CDR3 of 12 amino acids. Of the read, only the CDR3 DNA is kept; its 36 bases are in frame from base 1. Rearrangement joined TRBV2 to TRBJ2-7; 8 nucleotides in the junction match TRBD1. The receptor was isolated from a woman in her thirties or forties in good health. Some clones in this sample may be carry-over from other donors' samples. The sequencing sample was made of PBMCs. This receptor carries the CDR3 CASREQGDEQYF. The DNA sequence is given as TGTGCCAGCAGAGAACAGGGGGACGAGCAGTACTTC.